This T cell receptor (beta chain) originates from a study of CD8+CD57+ T cells in acquired aplastic anemia. Study context: Sorted CD4+ and CD8+ cell DNA averaged roughly 3 ug. Overall study findings and caveats: Significant differences in CD8+ Simpson's diversity were not observed between patients and controls.

TCR beta VDJ combinations and CDR3 sequences were profiled from genomic DNA. TCRdb called the reads again in MiXCR, with one record for every CDR3 protein. The top ten hold less than 0.85% of the sample, which has approximately 470,000 distinct CDR3 sequences, approximately 32% seen once. This clonotype was seen repeatedly, ten times or more. Its target is unknown. Patients included in sequencing had previously demonstrated CD8+CD57+ cell expansion by flow cytometry. The germline V gene has CDR1 SQVTM and CDR2 ANQGSEA. Trimming pared 7 bases from V and 8 bases from J, leaving 15 bases between. The CDR3 sequence is 12 residues long.

The V call is TRBV29-1, the J call TRBJ1-5, with unresolved D. The specimen was sorted CD4+, CD8+, or CD8+CD57+ T cells (not recorded which) from PBMCs. This receptor was identified in a human donor with aplastic anemia. CDR3 DNA sequence: TGCAGCGCTCTCGTGGACCGAGAGCCCCAGCATTTT. It specifies CSALVDREPQHF.